The TCR beta chain described here comes from a study of cytomegalovirus exposure and HLA in healthy donors. The CDR3 is made up of 13 amino acids. Germline CDR1 and CDR2: SGHRS and YFSETQ. As for this clone: What it binds is not known.

General observations from the study: Presence/absence analyses rested on an assumption that sequencing depth was roughly uniform across donors. Associated with HLA alleles at 0.05 false discovery rate in a later analysis were around 15,000 TCR beta sequences.

The PCR contained 60 Vbeta and 13 Jbeta primers. Method: immunoSEQ multiplex PCR; TCRdb's copy keeps in-frame clones and lacks some. Of 110,000 to 150,000 clones listed, 60% to 85% are singletons. Material: PBMCs. This sequence originates from a man aged 40-50 years in good health and CMV-seropositive. The chain couples TRBV5-1 to TRBJ2-5, with TRBD1 identical over 8 bases. The tail of the sequence fits TRBJ2-7 better, so the J call may be wrong. In nucleotides, the CDR3 is TGCGCCAGCAGCTTCACAGGGGGCTACGAGCAGTACTTC. Protein: CASSFTGGYEQYF.